Listed below are T cell receptor beta chains from one sample, sequenced in a study of T cell responses to AZD1222 COVID-19 vaccine. TCRdb keeps only in-frame clones here, not all; method: immunoSEQ multiplex PCR. This table holds about 98,000 clones, 85% to 90% found once. Here the sequenced sample was peripheral blood, taken on day 0 of MenACWY control vaccination. These TCRs come from an adult in good health. Both conserved end residues are part of each CDR3. The D gene is left open where the match is weak. Clone size, where shown, is once, few, many, or a class for clones that have expanded.

v_gene	j_gene	abundance	d_gene	CDR3aa	CDR3nt
TRBV9	TRBJ2-1	.	TRBD2	CAPRPAEGGLAGGSYNEQFF	TGTGCCCCCCGCCCCGCGGAGGGGGGACTAGCGGGGGGCTCCTACAATGAGCAGTTCTTC
TRBV3-1/TRBV3-2	TRBJ1-2	.	.	CASSPKGSWINYGYTF	TGTGCCAGCAGCCCGAAGGGTTCATGGATTAACTATGGCTACACCTTC
TRBV15	TRBJ1-2	.	.	CATSRDRGDYGYTF	TGTGCCACCAGCAGAGACAGGGGAGACTATGGCTACACCTTC
TRBV18	TRBJ1-1	.	.	CASSTHIQDEAFF	TGTGCCAGCTCAACCCACATCCAGGATGAAGCTTTCTTT
TRBV5-4	TRBJ1-6	.	.	CASSLVRDSPLHF	TGTGCCAGCAGCTTGGTTCGGGATTCACCCCTCCACTTT
TRBV5-4	TRBJ2-3	.	TRBD1	CASSPPGQGTDTQYF	TGTGCCAGCAGCCCTCCGGGACAGGGAACAGATACGCAGTATTTT
TRBV7-9	TRBJ1-1	.	TRBD1	CASSPGQIHRTEAFF	TGTGCCAGCAGCCCGGGACAGATCCACCGCACTGAAGCTTTCTTT
TRBV6-6	TRBJ1-2	.	.	CASSFTLEGFNYGYTF	TGTGCCAGCAGTTTCACCCTAGAGGGCTTTAACTATGGCTACACCTTC
TRBV27	TRBJ1-2	few	.	CASSTLTANYGYTF	TGTGCCAGCAGCACACTGACAGCAAACTATGGCTACACCTTC
TRBV25-1	TRBJ1-1	.	.	CASSKNRENTEAFF	TGTGCCAGCAGTAAAAACAGGGAGAACACTGAAGCTTTCTTT
TRBV7-9	TRBJ1-6	few	.	CASSHVGSPLHF	TGTGCCAGCAGTCATGTCGGTTCACCCCTCCACTTT
TRBV4-2	TRBJ2-3	.	.	CATAAGMEGAADTQYF	TGTGCCACAGCCGCAGGAATGGAGGGGGCCGCAGATACGCAGTATTTT
TRBV7-2	TRBJ1-2	.	TRBD1	CASSTNRGEGYTF	TGTGCCAGCAGCACGAACAGGGGAGAGGGCTACACCTTC
TRBV21-1	TRBJ2-3	.	.	CASLGLAGRADTQYF	TGTGCCAGCTTAGGCCTAGCGGGGAGGGCAGATACGCAGTATTTT
TRBV30	TRBJ1-1	.	.	CAWSSPGAVTEAFF	TGTGCCTGGAGCAGTCCGGGGGCGGTCACTGAAGCTTTCTTT
TRBV19	TRBJ1-1	few	.	CASSLQGATEAFF	TGTGCCAGTAGTCTCCAGGGCGCGACTGAAGCTTTCTTT
TRBV19	TRBJ1-6	.	.	CASRRTGDNSPLHF	TGTGCCAGTAGAAGGACCGGCGATAATTCACCCCTCCACTTT
TRBV5-6	TRBJ1-5	.	.	CASSLAGGPRLNQPQHF	TGTGCCAGCAGCTTAGCCGGTGGCCCGAGGCTGAATCAGCCCCAGCATTTT
TRBV15	TRBJ2-1	.	.	CATSRDQNNRNEQFF	TGTGCCACCAGCAGAGATCAAAACAACCGCAATGAGCAGTTCTTC
TRBV19	TRBJ2-5	once	TRBD2	CASSLRGGDQETQYF	TGTGCCAGTAGTTTACGCGGGGGAGATCAAGAGACCCAGTACTTC
TRBV15	TRBJ2-5	once	.	CATSRDQGETQYF	TGTGCCACCAGCAGAGATCAGGGAGAGACCCAGTACTTC
TRBV9	TRBJ2-5	.	TRBD1	CASSKQGHETQYF	TGTGCCAGCAGCAAACAGGGGCACGAGACCCAGTACTTC
TRBV29-1	TRBJ1-2	.	.	CSVREGYGYTF	TGCAGCGTCCGCGAGGGGTATGGCTACACCTTC
TRBV5-1	TRBJ2-7	.	.	CASSFDFEQYF	TGCGCCAGCAGCTTCGATTTCGAGCAGTACTTC